The 30 T cell receptor beta chains presented below share a single source sample, sequenced in a study of metastatic and nonmetastatic thyroid tumors. TCRdb reprocessed the PCR reads using MiXCR. The sample records around 37,000 clones, 20% to 30% being singletons. Patients were all untreated before their thyroid surgery. Sequencing input: blood. The receptor source for this set is a female donor with papillary thyroid cancer or a benign thyroid nodule (not recorded which). Some clones in this sample may be carry-over from other donors' samples.

Many counts were recorded for this clone. This chain connects TRBV10-3 to TRBJ1-5; weak D call: TRBD1 (6 bases). The CDR3 is 13 residues long. Deletions cut 3 bases from V and 6 bases from J, with 9 bases between. Germline values: CDR1 ENHRY, CDR2 SYGVKD. In DNA form, the CDR3 reads TGTGCCATCAGTGACAGGGGCAGTCAGCCCCAGCATTTT. Residues: CAISDRGSQPQHF.

This clone has at least ten counts. V gene TRBV20-1 combines with J gene TRBJ2-3; D call uncertain. The ends were cut back, 3 bases at V and 1 base at J, with 14 bases in the middle. Germline V lookup: CDR1 DFQATT, CDR2 SNEGSKA (reference sequence). The CDR3 runs to 15 residues. CDR3 loop: CSASRPDGGTDTQYF. CDR3 nucleotide sequence: TGCAGTGCTAGCCGCCCGGATGGGGGCACAGATACGCAGTATTTT.

V and J are TRBV6-2 or TRBV6-3 and TRBJ2-3; D is possibly TRBD1 or TRBD2 (6 bases each). Germline V gene data show CDR1 as MNHEY and CDR2 as SVGEGT. Deletions cut 1 base from V and 0 bases from J, with 11 bases between. The CDR3 loop spans 16 amino acids. The CDR3, as DNA: TGTGCCAGCAGTTACTATAAGGGGGGCAGCACAGATACGCAGTATTTT. As protein: CASSYYKGGSTDTQYF.

This clone was picked up many times. The chain joins TRBV29-1 to TRBJ2-5, with 8 nucleotides matching TRBD2. The germline gives CDR1 SQVTM, CDR2 ANQGSEA. V was clipped by 6 bases and J by 4 bases; unmatched bases: 7. The CDR3 runs to 13 residues. CDR3 bases: TGCAGCGTCGCTAGGACTAGCACAGAGACCCAGTACTTC. It is translated as CSVARTSTETQYF.

This clone was counted a single time. The chain combines TRBV18 with TRBJ2-1; 8 bases are shared with TRBD1. The CDR3 is 16 amino acids. V was pared by 3 bases and J by 4 bases, with 8 bases of the junction left unmatched. The germline V gene has CDR1 KGHSH and CDR2 LQKENI. This CDR3 reads CASSPGQGARYNEQFF. CDR3 sequence (DNA): TGTGCCAGCTCACCGGGTCAGGGGGCGCGGTACAATGAGCAGTTCTTC.

The V gene is TRBV20-1, the J gene TRBJ2-7, with 14 bases matching TRBD2. The CDR3 is 17 amino acids. V lost 6 bases to trimming and J lost 6 bases; unmatched junction nucleotides: 16. Germline values: CDR1 DFQATT, CDR2 SNEGSKA (reference sequence). In nucleotides, the CDR3 is TGCAGTGCCTCAAACTGGGGGACTAGCGGGAGAAGGGTCGAGCAGTACTTC. As protein: CSASNWGTSGRRVEQYF.

As to this clone: Just one base apart from a much larger clone, this may be a read error. The gene calls are TRBV9 and TRBJ2-5; no clear D. V gave up 4 bases and J gave up 2 bases, with 9 bases separating them. The CDR3 loop spans 13 amino acids. CDR1 is SGDLS and CDR2 is YYNGEE in the germline V gene. In nucleotides, the CDR3 is TGTGCCAGCAGCCTGTTGGGGCAAGAGACCCAGTACTTC. Protein: CASSLLGQETQYF.

The chain carries TRBV7-6 and TRBJ2-1, with 11 bases lining up with TRBD2. The CDR3 sequence is 15 residues long. The V and J ends lost 6 bases and 3 bases, in that order; junction bases with no gene match: 4. Germline V lookup: CDR1 SGHVS, CDR2 FNYEAQ. CDR3 residues: CASSRTSGLYNEQFF. The CDR3 region has the DNA TGTGCCAGCAGTCGGACTAGCGGGCTCTACAATGAGCAGTTCTTC.

This clone has more than one count but fewer than ten. The chain uses TRBV27 and TRBJ2-5, with TRBD2 matching 7 bases. CDR1 and CDR2 from the germline V gene are MNHEY and SMNVEV (reference sequence). The ends lost 2 bases at V and 5 bases at J; junction bases unmatched: 5. The CDR3 has 14 amino acids. CDR3 sequence (DNA): TGTGCCAGCAGTTTACGACTAGCTGGTGAGACCCAGTACTTC. Amino acids: CASSLRLAGETQYF.

On this clone: A read error is possible here, since a much larger clone lies one base away. The chain combines TRBV6-1 with TRBJ1-5; D unresolved. This CDR3 has 11 amino acids. Germline CDR1 and CDR2: MNHNS and SASEGT. For the CDR3, the DNA is TGTTCCAGCCGTGAAGTGGAGCCCCAGCATTTT. The encoded protein is CSSREVEPQHF.

This clone occurred many times. The rearrangement uses TRBV11-2 and TRBJ1-6, with D possibly matching TRBD1 (5 bases). V gave up 5 bases and J gave up 9 bases, with 11 bases separating them. The CDR3 length is 13 residues. Germline loops: CDR1 SGHAT, CDR2 FQNNGV. CDR3 sequence: CASSPPGASPLHF. The CDR3 coding sequence is TGTGCCAGCAGCCCCCCTGGGGCTTCACCCCTCCACTTT.

By sample fraction, this clone is medium-sized. The chain has TRBV6-2 or TRBV6-3 and TRBJ2-1; a weak D match, TRBD2 (6 bases). V dropped 7 bases and J dropped 7 bases, with 14 bases sitting between them. This CDR3 is built from 13 residues. Germline-derived CDR1 and CDR2 are MNHEY and SVGEGT. CDR3 sequence: CASTTTSGNEQFF. The CDR3 DNA is TGTGCCAGCACAACGACTAGTGGAAATGAGCAGTTCTTC.

The V and J genes are TRBV5-1 and TRBJ2-1, with 7 bases lining up with TRBD2. The germline V gene has CDR1 SGHRS and CDR2 YFSETQ. The CDR3 length is 16 residues. J gave up 6 bases and V 1 base, and 10 bases lay outside the gene matches. The CDR3 DNA is TGCGCCAGCAGCTTGTCCGGGGTGTGGGGGGGCAATGAGCAGTTCTTC. Protein: CASSLSGVWGGNEQFF. The full variable domain, completed using reference TRBV5-1 and TRBJ2-1, is KAGVTQTPRYLIKTRGQQVTLSCSPISGHRSVSWYQQTPGQGLQFLFEYFSETQRNKGNFPGRFSGRQFSNSRSEMNVSTLELGDSALYLCASSLSGVWGGNEQFFGPGTRLTVL.

A remark on this clone: The junction does not match germline at one end; this may be a read error. The V call is TRBV11-2, the J call TRBJ2-3; 15 bases align to TRBD2. The CDR3 has 16 residues. CDR1 is SGHAT, CDR2 FQNNGV, per germline. As DNA, the CDR3 is TGTGCCAGCAACTTAGGACTAGCGGGGGGGAAAGATACGCAGTATTTT. It translates to CASNLGLAGGKDTQYF. Together with reference TRBV11-2 and TRBJ2-3, the CDR3 gives the full variable domain: EAGVAQSPRYKIIEKRQSVAFWCNPISGHATLYWYQQILGQGPKLLIQFQNNGVVDDSQLPKDRFSAERLKGVDSTLKIQPAKLEDSAVYLCASNLGLAGGKDTQYFGPGTRLTVL.

The rearrangement links TRBV12-3 or TRBV12-4 to TRBJ2-3, with 8 bases lining up with TRBD2. Trimming took 3 bases from V and 3 from J; bases not matched to a gene: 20. The CDR3 totals 20 residues. The CDR3: CASSFVAVIPSGSVTDTQYF. The CDR3 DNA reads as TGTGCCAGCAGTTTCGTAGCGGTGATACCCAGCGGGAGCGTTACAGATACGCAGTATTTT.

This clone occurred many times. J is TRBJ2-3 and V is TRBV15, with D tentatively TRBD2 (5 bases). V was shortened by 3 bases and J by 0 bases, with 13 bases between the two germline ends. The CDR3 spans 16 residues. Germline V gene lookup returns CDR1 LNHNV and CDR2 YYDKDF (reference sequence). CDR3 region: CATSRAADLSTDTQYF. As DNA, the CDR3 is TGTGCCACCAGCAGGGCAGCGGACTTGAGCACAGATACGCAGTATTTT.

This clone was recorded at least ten times. The chain is built from TRBV28 and TRBJ2-5, with a tentative D call TRBD1 (5 bases). V was trimmed by 5 bases and J by 1 base, leaving 14 bases between them. Germline loops: CDR1 MDHEN, CDR2 SYDVKM. This CDR3 region has 15 residues. This CDR3 is CASSILQGVQETQYF. CDR3 DNA: TGTGCCAGCAGTATACTCCAGGGTGTCCAAGAGACCCAGTACTTC.

This clone has only a few counts. V and J are TRBV30 and TRBJ2-7; D uncertain. Germline V gene lookup returns CDR1 GTSNPN and CDR2 SVGIG (reference sequence). The ends were cut back, 3 bases at V and 2 bases at J, with 11 bases in the middle. This CDR3 region has 13 residues. The CDR3 loop is CAWRAKYAYEQYF. As DNA, the CDR3 is TGTGCCTGGAGGGCCAAATACGCCTACGAGCAGTACTTC.

This clone was recorded at least ten times. The chain has TRBV11-2 and TRBJ1-3; TRBD1 aligns across 9 bases. CDR1 SGHAT and CDR2 FQNNGV come from the germline V gene. This CDR3 spans 15 amino acids. Trimming cost V 5 bases and J 4 bases; bases outside gene matches: 6. The CDR3 region has the DNA TGTGCCAGCAGCCTCCGACAGGGGGGCGGAAACACCATATATTTT. Translating gives CASSLRQGGGNTIYF.

The chain links TRBV12-3 or TRBV12-4 to TRBJ2-5; a weak D match, TRBD1 (5 bases). V lost 8 bases and J lost 2, with 12 bases in between. The CDR3 runs 13 residues. DNA for the CDR3: TGTGCCAGCCAGGGCGTTCGGCAAGAGACCCAGTACTTC. This translates into CASQGVRQETQYF.

J is TRBJ2-2 and V is TRBV30; tentative D call: TRBD2 (7 bases). This CDR3 is built from 16 residues. From germline, CDR1 is GTSNPN and CDR2 SVGIG (reference sequence). V was pared by 5 bases and J by 0 bases, with 16 bases between. The CDR3 sequence is CAWGRGAVANTGELFF. The CDR3 DNA reads TGTGCCTGGGGCCGGGGGGCCGTCGCGAACACCGGGGAGCTGTTTTTT.

This clone was detected ten times or more. The chain recombines TRBV7-3 with TRBJ1-1, with TRBD1 matching 8 bases. Trimming removed 6 bases from V and 5 bases from J; junction bases left unmatched: 11. The CDR3 contains 15 residues. The germline V gene encodes CDR1 SGHTA and CDR2 FQGTGA. CDR3 residues: CASSPNQGAETEAFF. The CDR3 bases are TGTGCCAGCAGTCCCAATCAGGGGGCTGAGACTGAAGCTTTCTTT.

There are a few counts of this clone. This sample includes further DNA sequences coding for the same CDR3. The chain employs TRBV28 and TRBJ2-5; no clear D. V lost 9 bases, J lost 1 base, and 21 bases lay in between. The CDR3 spans 16 residues. The germline V gene encodes CDR1 MDHEN and CDR2 SYDVKM. The CDR3 reads CASTSPLGPPQETQYF. The CDR3 DNA reads TGTGCCAGTACCTCTCCACTGGGTCCCCCCCAAGAGACCCAGTACTTC. Full variable domain (remainder filled in from reference TRBV28 and TRBJ2-5): DVKVTQSSRYLVKRTGEKVFLECVQDMDHENMFWYRQDPGLGLRLIYFSYDVKMKEKGDIPEGYSVSREKKERFSLILESASTNQTSMYLCASTSPLGPPQETQYFGPGTRLLVL.

V usage is TRBV11-2 and J usage is TRBJ2-1; TRBD2 might be the D (6 bases). This CDR3 comprises 15 residues. Trimming removed 2 bases from V and 3 bases from J, with 11 bases in between. Germline values: CDR1 SGHAT, CDR2 FQNNGV. The CDR3 DNA reads TGTGCCAGCAGCTTACAGGGCGGGAACTACAATGAGCAGTTCTTC. Translated: CASSLQGGNYNEQFF.

This clone is classed as medium-sized (0.01 to 0.1%). J is TRBJ1-6 and V is TRBV6-1; TRBD1 matches at 7 bases. Germline V gives CDR1 MNHNS, CDR2 SASEGT. The V gene end was trimmed by 2 bases and the J gene end by 10 bases; junction bases not matched to a gene: 5. CDR3 length: 14 residues. The CDR3, as DNA: TGTGCCAGCAGTGAACCCCCAGGGGGATCACCCCTCCACTTT. Translating it yields CASSEPPGGSPLHF.

This clone has ten or more counts. J is TRBJ2-7 and V is TRBV4-1, with 8 bases lining up with TRBD2. This CDR3 is built from 15 residues. Germline V gene data show CDR1 as MGHRA and CDR2 as YSYEKL. V shed 1 base and J 2 bases; nucleotides not matched to a gene: 4. The CDR3 here is CASSQAAGGAYEQYF. In DNA, the CDR3 is TGCGCCAGCAGCCAAGCGGCGGGGGGAGCCTACGAGCAGTACTTC.

This clone was seen a handful of times. A junction end diverges from the germline sequence, so it may reflect a read error. The V call is TRBV28, the J call TRBJ2-3; TRBD1 is a possible D gene (6 bases). The germline V gene encodes CDR1 MDHEN and CDR2 SYDVKM. The CDR3 loop spans 14 amino acids. The CDR3 reads CASSLGGRTGTQYF. The CDR3 DNA is TGTGCCAGCAGTTTAGGGGGCAGAACAGGTACGCAATATTTT.

This clone occurred many times. The chain links TRBV20-1 to TRBJ2-3; TRBD2 aligns across 8 bases. CDR3 length equals 16 residues. The trim removed 3 bases at V and 4 bases at J, leaving 12 bases unmatched. From germline, CDR1 is DFQATT and CDR2 SNEGSKA (reference sequence). CDR3 sequence (DNA): TGCAGTGCTAGGTGGGACGGGGGGGCAGGGTCAGATACGCAGTATTTT. It yields the protein CSARWDGGAGSDTQYF.

This clone is medium-sized in the sample. The CDR3 sequence is CASSAQADEQFF. The CDR3 nucleotides are TGTGCCAGCAGTGCCCAAGCGGATGAGCAGTTCTTC. The chain recombines TRBV6-1 with TRBJ2-1; possibly TRBD2 for D (5 bases). The CDR3 has 12 residues. Germline lookup yields CDR1 MNHNS and CDR2 SASEGT. Trimming removed 4 bases from V and 8 bases from J, with 9 bases in between.

This clone showed up just a few times. The chain has TRBV7-2 and TRBJ2-1; no firm D call. The ends were cut back, 7 bases at V and 6 bases at J, with 10 bases in the middle. The CDR3 runs to 12 residues. Germline assignment: CDR1 SGHTA and CDR2 FQGNSA. This CDR3 reads CASILYLNEQFF. In DNA form, the CDR3 reads TGTGCCAGCATCTTGTATCTCAATGAGCAGTTCTTC.